This paragraph reports one T cell receptor beta chain. This CDR3 has 15 residues. Germline V gene data show CDR1 as SGHNT and CDR2 as YYREEE (reference sequence). Losses at the gene ends were 0 bases for V and 3 bases for J; bases not matched to a gene: 4. Clones were read by immunoSEQ multiplex PCR, and TCRdb kept only the in-frame ones, dropping some. This table has tens of thousands of clones, roughly four fifths appearing once. Treatment in this sample: randomized to nivolumab then ipilimumab (arm A) or the reverse (arm B). Sorted cells were live CD3+CD8+, lacking CD19 and CD56, from PBMCs. These data come from a study of sequential checkpoint blockade in melanoma. In the study overall: Both treatment sequences were followed by maintenance nivolumab.

The receptor was isolated from a human donor with melanoma. The sample here was CD8+ T cells sorted from blood (inferred from file names), taken from a patient given nivolumab and ipilimumab in sequence. The J gene is TRBJ1-2, the V gene TRBV5-4, with TRBD1 matching 8 bases. The CDR3 DNA reads TGTGCCAGCAGCTTGGTGCAGGGGGCAGACTATGGCTACACCTTC. Residues: CASSLVQGADYGYTF.